One and the same sample provided the 24 T cell receptor beta chains below, sequenced in a study of chemoradiotherapy in HPV16-positive cancers. Libraries were prepared by immunoSEQ multiplex PCR; TCRdb keeps only in-frame clonotypes and omits some of them. The sample lists 5,500 to 6,500 clones, approximately 90% occurring once. Sequenced material: tumor tissue, taken from a patient who underwent chemoradiotherapy. These receptors were obtained from a human donor with HPV-associated anogenital cancer.

The DNA for the CDR3 is TGTGCCAGCAGCTACGAAGATGGGAGCACTGAAGCTTTCTTT. Translating gives CASSYEDGSTEAFF. V gene TRBV6-5 combines with J gene TRBJ1-1; D is unresolved. Deletions cut 6 bases from V and 4 bases from J, with 15 bases between. The CDR3 has 14 amino acids. Germline-derived CDR1 and CDR2 are MNHEY and SVGAGI.

The V and J genes are TRBV6-5 and TRBJ1-6; no firm D call. The CDR3 has 14 residues. CDR1 and CDR2 from the germline V gene are MNHEY and SVGAGI. V lost 0 bases and J lost 9, with 9 bases in between. The CDR3 region is CASSYSPGISPLHF. The DNA of the CDR3 is TGTGCCAGCAGTTACTCCCCCGGGATTTCACCCCTCCACTTT.

With respect to this clone: Germline and junction disagree at one end, which may indicate a read error. CDR3 DNA: TGTGCTAGCAGCTACCAAGCGGGAGGGGGTCAAGAGACCCAGTACTTC. It codes for CASSYQAGGGQETQYF. The V call is TRBV7-7, the J call TRBJ2-5; 10 nucleotides line up with TRBD2. This CDR3 has 16 amino acids. CDR1 is SSHAT, CDR2 FNYEAQ, per germline (reference sequence).

This chain joins TRBV4-1 and TRBJ2-2; 8 bases align to TRBD2. V lost 0 bases and J lost 7; bases outside the gene matches: 7. The CDR3 has 16 amino acids. Germline-derived CDR1 and CDR2 are MGHRA and YSYEKL. CDR3 amino acids: CASSQEHGRAGGELFF. The CDR3 DNA is TGCGCCAGCAGCCAAGAACACGGGAGGGCCGGCGGGGAGCTGTTTTTT.

The CDR3 region is CASSLSHGVEKLFF. DNA for the CDR3: TGTGCCAGCAGCTTATCTCATGGTGTTGAAAAACTGTTTTTT. The chain links TRBV7-9 to TRBJ1-4; D call uncertain. CDR1 is SEHNR, CDR2 FQNEAQ, per germline (reference sequence). The germline V and J ends were trimmed by 2 bases and 7 bases, with 11 bases remaining between them. This CDR3 is built from 14 residues.

The gene calls are TRBV19 and TRBJ2-3; D perhaps matches TRBD2 (7 bases). V was trimmed by 6 bases and J by 6 bases, leaving 19 bases between them. Germline CDR1 is LNHDA and CDR2 is SQIVND (reference sequence). The CDR3 is 15 residues long. The CDR3 spells CASSSRGAFEDTQYF. The CDR3 bases are TGTGCCAGTAGCTCCCGGGGGGCCTTCGAGGATACGCAGTATTTT.

V gene TRBV5-6 combines with J gene TRBJ1-1; tentative D call: TRBD1 (6 bases). The CDR3 covers 15 residues. From germline, CDR1 is SGHDT and CDR2 YYEEEE. With 5 bases removed from V and 5 bases from J, the gap between germline ends came to 19 bases. The CDR3 reads CASRLTPGAGTEAFF. The CDR3 DNA is TGTGCCAGCAGATTGACCCCGGGGGCGGGTACTGAAGCTTTCTTT.

V and J are TRBV6-4 and TRBJ2-3, with D tentatively TRBD2 (5 bases). CDR3 length: 14 amino acids. Germline CDR1 reads MRHNA; CDR2 reads SNTAGT. V lost 0 bases to trimming and J lost 4 bases, with 8 bases between them. CDR3 nucleotide sequence: TGTGCCAGCAGTGACTCTTCGGAGGCAGATACGCAGTATTTT. This gives the protein CASSDSSEADTQYF.

The chain has TRBV5-5 and TRBJ2-7; D call uncertain. The CDR3 consists of 11 residues. V was clipped by 2 bases and J by 4 bases, with 4 bases between them. Germline V gives CDR1 SGHKS, CDR2 YYEKEE (reference sequence). CDR3 nucleotides: TGTGCCAGCAGCTTTGGGTACGAGCAGTACTTC. The encoded protein is CASSFGYEQYF.

V gene TRBV29-1 combines with J gene TRBJ2-3, with D uncertain. CDR1 SQVTM and CDR2 ANQGSEA come from the germline V gene. Deletions cut 8 bases from V and 1 base from J, with 10 bases between. The CDR3 covers 12 residues. CDR3 sequence: CSLNPGTDTQYF. For the CDR3, the DNA is TGCAGCCTTAACCCGGGCACAGATACGCAGTATTTT.

The chain employs TRBV27 and TRBJ2-1, with D possibly being TRBD1 (6 bases). Trimming pared 4 bases from V and 3 bases from J, leaving 16 bases between. The CDR3 is 16 residues long. The germline V gene has CDR1 MNHEY and CDR2 SMNVEV (reference sequence). CDR3 amino acids: CASSSFWTDNYNEQFF. CDR3 in DNA: TGTGCCAGCAGTTCCTTTTGGACAGACAACTACAATGAGCAGTTCTTC.

The chain employs TRBV2 and TRBJ1-1; D is unresolved. The CDR3 runs 13 residues. Germline CDR1 is SNHLY and CDR2 is FYNNEI. The V and J ends lost 5 bases and 1 base respectively, with 8 bases between them. CDR3 coding DNA: TGTGCCAGCAGTTCGAAACCGAACACTGAAGCTTTCTTT. Protein sequence: CASSSKPNTEAFF.

About this clone itself: The junction shows a germline mismatch at one end, possibly a read error. The rearrangement links TRBV7-7 to TRBJ2-5; D may be TRBD1 (5 bases). The CDR3 runs 14 residues. Looked up from germline, CDR1 is SSHAT and CDR2 is FNYEAQ (reference sequence). CDR3 residues: CASSPIRVGETQYF. The CDR3 nucleotides read TGTGCTAGCAGCCCGATCAGGGTGGGGGAGACCCAGTACTTC.

This rearrangement joins TRBV2 to TRBJ1-4; no firm D call. The CDR3 is made up of 14 amino acids. Trimming shortened V by 10 bases and J by 1 base, and 13 bases separated the two germline ends. The germline V gene has CDR1 SNHLY and CDR2 FYNNEI. The CDR3 region has the DNA TGTGCCACTAATCCCCGAGGAACTAATGAAAAACTGTTTTTT. Its protein product is CATNPRGTNEKLFF.

The chain combines TRBV6-1 with TRBJ1-3; possibly TRBD1 for D (5 bases). V shed 2 bases and J shed 4 bases, with 12 bases lying between them. Germline CDR1 MNHNS, CDR2 SASEGT. This CDR3 is built from 15 residues. CDR3 in amino acids: CASSESGGRGNTIYF. The DNA for the CDR3 is TGTGCCAGCAGTGAAAGTGGGGGGAGGGGAAACACCATATATTTT.

CDR3 loop: CASSQQAGTSANEQYF. For the CDR3, the DNA is TGTGCCAGTAGCCAACAAGCCGGGACTAGTGCCAACGAGCAGTACTTC. The rearrangement links TRBV19 to TRBJ2-7, with 8 bases aligning to TRBD2. This CDR3 has 16 amino acids. J gave up 5 bases and V 6 bases, and 15 bases lay outside the gene matches. Germline V CDR1 and CDR2: LNHDA, SQIVND (reference sequence).

The table lists this clone with a count of one. Here the CDR3 reads CAWSPPAGGWNEQFF. CDR3 nucleotides: TGTGCCTGGAGCCCCCCGGCGGGAGGATGGAATGAGCAGTTCTTC. The chain combines TRBV30 with TRBJ2-1; 8 positions match TRBD2. V was pared by 3 bases and J by 7 bases, with 11 bases of the junction left unmatched. Germline assignment: CDR1 GTSNPN and CDR2 SVGIG (reference sequence). The CDR3 totals 15 residues.

This chain joins TRBV11-3 and TRBJ2-1, with D possibly being TRBD2 (5 bases). The CDR3 has 14 amino acids. Germline CDR1 reads SGHNT; CDR2 reads YENEEA. The V end was cut by 5 bases, the J end by 4 bases, with 12 bases between. This CDR3 reads CASSPNTRYNEQFF. The CDR3 DNA is TGTGCCAGCAGCCCCAATACTAGGTACAATGAGCAGTTCTTC.

This chain joins TRBV5-4 and TRBJ1-1, with no clear D. The CDR3 totals 11 residues. Deletions cut 7 bases from V and 4 bases from J, with 8 bases between. Per the germline V gene, CDR1 is SGHNT and CDR2 is YYREEE (reference sequence). The CDR3 nucleotides read TGTGCCAGCGACGCGGGCACTGAAGCTTTCTTT. It yields the protein CASDAGTEAFF. Full variable domain (rest looked up from reference TRBV5-4 and TRBJ1-1): ETGVTQSPTHLIKTRGQQVTLRCSSQSGHNTVSWYQQALGQGPQFIFQYYREEENGRGNFPPRFSGLQFPNYSSELNVNALELDDSALYLCASDAGTEAFFGQGTRLTVV.

The J gene is TRBJ1-2, the V gene TRBV29-1; no clear D gene. The germline CDR1 and CDR2 sequences are SQVTM and ANQGSEA. Deletions cut 5 bases from V and 2 bases from J, with 6 bases between. The length of the CDR3 is 11 residues. The chain's CDR3 is CSVHTNYGYTF. The DNA of the CDR3 is TGCAGCGTTCACACAAACTATGGCTACACCTTC. The full variable domain, with the rest looked up from reference TRBV29-1 and TRBJ1-2, is SAVISQKPSRDICQRGTSLTIQCQVDSQVTMMFWYRQQPGQSLTLIATANQGSEATYESGFVIDKFPISRPNLTFSTLTVSNMSPEDSSIYLCSVHTNYGYTFGSGTRLTVV.

The V gene is TRBV5-4, the J gene TRBJ1-2, with D tentatively TRBD1 (6 bases). This CDR3 comprises 15 residues. The V end was cut by 0 bases, the J end by 4 bases, with 13 bases between. Germline V gene sequence: CDR1 SGHNT, CDR2 YYREEE (reference sequence). CDR3 loop: CASSLGGGGSYGYTF. The CDR3 bases are TGTGCCAGCAGCTTGGGGGGTGGGGGCTCCTATGGCTACACCTTC. Together with reference TRBV5-4 and TRBJ1-2, the CDR3 gives the full variable domain: ETGVTQSPTHLIKTRGQQVTLRCSSQSGHNTVSWYQQALGQGPQFIFQYYREEENGRGNFPPRFSGLQFPNYSSELNVNALELDDSALYLCASSLGGGGSYGYTFGSGTRLTVV.

This clone was seen only once. This chain links TRBV7-9 with TRBJ2-1, with a possible D match to TRBD1 (6 bases). The CDR3 runs to 14 residues. Trimming took 3 bases from V and 7 from J, leaving 13 bases between them. Germline loops: CDR1 SEHNR, CDR2 FQNEAQ (reference sequence). The CDR3 sequence: CASSFGQPRNEQFF. For the CDR3, the DNA is TGTGCCAGCAGCTTCGGACAGCCGAGGAATGAGCAGTTCTTC.

V and J are TRBV27 and TRBJ2-5, with 10 positions matching TRBD2. Trimming took 5 bases from V and 10 from J; bases not matched to a gene: 13. Germline CDR1 MNHEY, CDR2 SMNVEV (reference sequence). The CDR3 consists of 15 residues. CDR3 in DNA: TGTGCCAGCAGTATAAATCTAGCGGGAGTCGGTGGCCAGTACTTC. Translation gives CASSINLAGVGGQYF.

J is TRBJ1-1 and V is TRBV10-3; D is uncertain. Germline-derived CDR1 and CDR2 are ENHRY and SYGVKD. Trimming cost V 6 bases and J 6 bases, with 17 bases left between them. The CDR3 totals 14 residues. The CDR3 DNA follows: TGTGCCATCAGCGAAGGCGCGGCCTGGGCTGAAGCTTTCTTT. Translated: CAISEGAAWAEAFF.